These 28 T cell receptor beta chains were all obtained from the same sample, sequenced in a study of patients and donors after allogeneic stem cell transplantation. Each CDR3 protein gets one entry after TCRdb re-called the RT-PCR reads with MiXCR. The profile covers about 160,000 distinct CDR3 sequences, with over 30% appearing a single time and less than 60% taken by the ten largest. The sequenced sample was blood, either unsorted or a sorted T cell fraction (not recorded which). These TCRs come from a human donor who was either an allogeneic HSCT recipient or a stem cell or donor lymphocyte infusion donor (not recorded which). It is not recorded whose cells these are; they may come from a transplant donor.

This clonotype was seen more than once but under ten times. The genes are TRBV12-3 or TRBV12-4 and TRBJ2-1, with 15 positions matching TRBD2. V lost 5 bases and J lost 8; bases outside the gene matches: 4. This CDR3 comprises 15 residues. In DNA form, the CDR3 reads TGTGCCAGCAGTCCGGGACTAGCGGGGGGCTATGAGCAGTTCTTC. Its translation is CASSPGLAGGYEQFF.

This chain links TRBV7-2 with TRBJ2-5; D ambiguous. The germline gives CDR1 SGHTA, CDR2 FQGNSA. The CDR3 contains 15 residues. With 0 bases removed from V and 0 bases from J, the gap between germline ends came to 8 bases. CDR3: CASSLALTDQETQYF. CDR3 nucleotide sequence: TGTGCCAGCAGCTTAGCCCTGACTGACCAAGAGACCCAGTACTTC.

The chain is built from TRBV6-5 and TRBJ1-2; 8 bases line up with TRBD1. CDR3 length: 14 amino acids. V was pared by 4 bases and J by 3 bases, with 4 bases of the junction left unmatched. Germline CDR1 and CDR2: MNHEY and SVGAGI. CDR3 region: CASSLDRADYGYTF. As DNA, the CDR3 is TGTGCCAGCAGTTTGGACAGGGCGGACTATGGCTACACCTTC.

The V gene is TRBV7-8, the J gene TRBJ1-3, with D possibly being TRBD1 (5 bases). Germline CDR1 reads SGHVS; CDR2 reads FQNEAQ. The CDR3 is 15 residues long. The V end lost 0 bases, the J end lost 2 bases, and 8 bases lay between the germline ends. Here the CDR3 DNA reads TGTGCCAGCAGCTTAGCGGCAGGGACTGGAAACACCATATATTTT. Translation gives CASSLAAGTGNTIYF.

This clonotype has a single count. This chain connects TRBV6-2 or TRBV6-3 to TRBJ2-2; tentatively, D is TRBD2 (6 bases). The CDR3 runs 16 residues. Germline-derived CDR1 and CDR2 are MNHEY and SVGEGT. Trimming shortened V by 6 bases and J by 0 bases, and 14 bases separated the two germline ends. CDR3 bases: TGTGCCAGCAGACCCTTACTAGCTCCGAACACCGGGGAGCTGTTTTTT. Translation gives CASRPLLAPNTGELFF.

The CDR3 sequence is CSVDDRYGAKNIQYF. The CDR3 region has the DNA TGCAGCGTTGATGATAGGTATGGAGCCAAAAACATTCAGTACTTC. The V call is TRBV29-1, the J call TRBJ2-4; D remains ambiguous. Germline values: CDR1 SQVTM, CDR2 ANQGSEA. Deletions cut 3 bases from V and 0 bases from J, with 12 bases between. The CDR3 extends over 15 amino acids.

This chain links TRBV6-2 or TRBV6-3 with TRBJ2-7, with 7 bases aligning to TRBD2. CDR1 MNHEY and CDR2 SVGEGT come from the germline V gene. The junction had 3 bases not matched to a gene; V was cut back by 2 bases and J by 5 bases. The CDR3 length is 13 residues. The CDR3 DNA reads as TGTGCCAGCAGTTACGGACTAGAGGACGAGCAGTACTTC. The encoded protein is CASSYGLEDEQYF.

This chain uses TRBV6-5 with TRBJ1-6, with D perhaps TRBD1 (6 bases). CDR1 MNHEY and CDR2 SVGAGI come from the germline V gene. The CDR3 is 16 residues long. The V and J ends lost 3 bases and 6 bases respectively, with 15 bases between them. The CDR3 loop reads CASSYVGGPGNSPLHF. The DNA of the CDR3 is TGTGCCAGCAGTTATGTAGGGGGTCCGGGTAATTCACCCCTCCACTTT.

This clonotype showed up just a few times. CDR3 sequence (DNA): TGCAGTGCTGGAGGGACAGGATACTACACCTTC. It yields the protein CSAGGTGYYTF. V gene TRBV20-1 combines with J gene TRBJ1-2; 8 positions agree with TRBD1. V shed 5 bases, J shed 10 bases, and the junction held 6 bases outside the gene matches. Germline V gene data show CDR1 as DFQATT and CDR2 as SNEGSKA (reference sequence). The CDR3 totals 11 residues.

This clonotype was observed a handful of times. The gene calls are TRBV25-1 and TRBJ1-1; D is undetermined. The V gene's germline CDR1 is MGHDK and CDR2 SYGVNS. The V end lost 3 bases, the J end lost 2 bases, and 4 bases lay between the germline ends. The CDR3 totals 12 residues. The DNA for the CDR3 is TGTGCCAGCAGTGACCCCAACACTGAAGCTTTCTTT. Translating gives CASSDPNTEAFF. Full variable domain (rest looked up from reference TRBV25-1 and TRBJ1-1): EADIYQTPRYLVIGTGKKITLECSQTMGHDKMYWYQQDPGMELHLIHYSYGVNSTEKGDLSSESTVSRIRTEHFPLTLESARPSHTSQYLCASSDPNTEAFFGQGTRLTVV.

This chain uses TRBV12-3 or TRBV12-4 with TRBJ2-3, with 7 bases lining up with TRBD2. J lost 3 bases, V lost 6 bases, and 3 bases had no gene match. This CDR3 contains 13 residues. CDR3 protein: CASRTSRTDTQYF. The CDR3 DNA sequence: TGTGCCAGCAGGACTAGCAGGACAGATACGCAGTATTTT.

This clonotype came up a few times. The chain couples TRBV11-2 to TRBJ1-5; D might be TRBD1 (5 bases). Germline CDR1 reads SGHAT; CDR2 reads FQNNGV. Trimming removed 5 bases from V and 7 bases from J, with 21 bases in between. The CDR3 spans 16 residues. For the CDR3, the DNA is TGTGCCAGCAGCCCTCTAACGGGGGGGAACAGGCAGCCCCAGCATTTT. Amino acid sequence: CASSPLTGGNRQPQHF.

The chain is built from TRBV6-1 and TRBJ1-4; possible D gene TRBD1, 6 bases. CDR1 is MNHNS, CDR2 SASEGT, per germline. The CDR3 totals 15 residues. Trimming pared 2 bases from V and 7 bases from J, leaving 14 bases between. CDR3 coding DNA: TGTGCCAGCAGTGAACTGAACAGGGCGCGTGAAAAACTGTTTTTT. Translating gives CASSELNRAREKLFF.

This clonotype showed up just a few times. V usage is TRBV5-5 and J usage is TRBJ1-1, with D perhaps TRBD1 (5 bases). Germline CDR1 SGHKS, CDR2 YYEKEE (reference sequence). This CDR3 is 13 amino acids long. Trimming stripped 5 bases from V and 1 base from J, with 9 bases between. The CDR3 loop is CASRRGRNTEAFF. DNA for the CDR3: TGTGCCAGCAGAAGGGGCAGGAACACTGAAGCTTTCTTT.

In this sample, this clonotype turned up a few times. CDR3 sequence: CASSLWQNYGYTF. The CDR3 DNA is TGTGCCAGCAGTTTATGGCAGAACTATGGCTACACCTTC. This chain links TRBV12-3 or TRBV12-4 with TRBJ1-2; no clear D. The CDR3 consists of 13 residues. V was cut by 2 bases and J by 2 bases, with 6 bases left in between.

This chain's CDR3 is CASSSPGGPQETQYF. The DNA of the CDR3 is TGTGCCAGCAGTTCGCCCGGGGGGCCCCAAGAGACCCAGTACTTC. The chain is built from TRBV12-3 or TRBV12-4 and TRBJ2-5; a possible D gene is TRBD2 (7 bases). The CDR3 has 15 residues. Between the trimmed V and J ends, which lost 4 bases and 1 base, there was a span of 13 bases.

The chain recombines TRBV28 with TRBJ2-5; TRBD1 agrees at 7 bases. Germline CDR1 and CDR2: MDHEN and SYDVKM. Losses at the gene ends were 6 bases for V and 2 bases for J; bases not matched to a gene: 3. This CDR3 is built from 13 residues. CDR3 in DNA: TGTGCCAGCAGCCAGGGGGTACAAGAGACCCAGTACTTC. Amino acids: CASSQGVQETQYF.

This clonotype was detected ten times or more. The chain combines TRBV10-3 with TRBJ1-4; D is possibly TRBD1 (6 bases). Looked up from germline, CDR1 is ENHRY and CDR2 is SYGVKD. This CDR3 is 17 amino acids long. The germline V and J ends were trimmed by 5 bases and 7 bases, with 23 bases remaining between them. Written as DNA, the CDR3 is TGTGCCATCAGTCCCGGCACCTCCGGGGGGCCTAGTGAAAAACTGTTTTTT. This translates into CAISPGTSGGPSEKLFF.

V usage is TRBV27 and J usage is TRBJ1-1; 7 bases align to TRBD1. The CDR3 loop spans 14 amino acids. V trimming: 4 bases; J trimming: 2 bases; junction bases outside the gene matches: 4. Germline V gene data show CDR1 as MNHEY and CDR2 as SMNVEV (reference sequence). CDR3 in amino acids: CASSSGQVNTEAFF. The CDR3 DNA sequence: TGTGCCAGCAGTTCCGGACAGGTAAACACTGAAGCTTTCTTT.

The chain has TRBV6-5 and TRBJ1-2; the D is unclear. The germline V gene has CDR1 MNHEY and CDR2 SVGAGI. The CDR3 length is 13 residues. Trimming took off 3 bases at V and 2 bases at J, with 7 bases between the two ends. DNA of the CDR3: TGTGCCAGCAGTTATAGCGAAAACTATGGCTACACCTTC. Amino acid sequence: CASSYSENYGYTF.

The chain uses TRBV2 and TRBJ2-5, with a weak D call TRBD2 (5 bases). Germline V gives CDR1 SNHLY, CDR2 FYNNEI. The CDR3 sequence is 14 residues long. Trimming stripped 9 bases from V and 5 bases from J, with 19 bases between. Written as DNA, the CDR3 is TGTGCCAGGGACTCTTATCCATCGAAGGAGACCCAGTACTTC. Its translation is CARDSYPSKETQYF.

The CDR3 is CSARATGVSNQPQHF. The CDR3, as DNA: TGCAGTGCTAGAGCGACAGGGGTGAGCAATCAGCCCCAGCATTTT. The chain uses TRBV20-1 and TRBJ1-5, with 8 bases lining up with TRBD1. The CDR3 runs 15 residues. V shed 1 base, J shed 1 base, and the junction held 3 bases outside the gene matches. In germline, CDR1 is DFQATT, CDR2 SNEGSKA (reference sequence).

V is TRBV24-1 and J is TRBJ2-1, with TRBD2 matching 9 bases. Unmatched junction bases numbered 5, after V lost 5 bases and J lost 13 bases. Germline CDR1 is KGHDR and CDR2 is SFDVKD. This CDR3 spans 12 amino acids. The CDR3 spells CATSASGTEQFF. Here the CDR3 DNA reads TGTGCCACCAGTGCTAGCGGGACCGAACAGTTCTTC.

CDR3 sequence (DNA): TGTGCCAGCACCTTCCCTAGGGCGGGGAACACTGAAGCTTTCTTT. It translates to CASTFPRAGNTEAFF. The genes are TRBV12-3 or TRBV12-4 and TRBJ1-1, with unresolved D. This CDR3 spans 15 amino acids. V was cut by 7 bases and J by 1 base, with 16 bases left in between.

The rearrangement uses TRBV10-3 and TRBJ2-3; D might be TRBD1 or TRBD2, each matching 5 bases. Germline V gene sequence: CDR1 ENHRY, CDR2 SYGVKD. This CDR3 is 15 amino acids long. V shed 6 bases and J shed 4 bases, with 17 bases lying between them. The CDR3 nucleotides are TGTGCCATCAGGCCCGGGGCGTGGGTAGCAGATACGCAGTATTTT. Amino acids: CAIRPGAWVADTQYF.

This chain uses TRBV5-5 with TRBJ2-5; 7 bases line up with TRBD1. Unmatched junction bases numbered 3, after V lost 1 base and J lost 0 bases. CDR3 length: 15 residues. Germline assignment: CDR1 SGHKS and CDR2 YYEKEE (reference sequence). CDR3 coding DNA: TGTGCCAGCAGCTTGAGGACAGGAAACCAAGAGACCCAGTACTTC. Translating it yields CASSLRTGNQETQYF.

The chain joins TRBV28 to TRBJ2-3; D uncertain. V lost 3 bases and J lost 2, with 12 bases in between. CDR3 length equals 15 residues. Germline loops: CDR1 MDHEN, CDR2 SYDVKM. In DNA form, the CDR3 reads TGTGCCAGCAGTTTTGCCCCGGACCTCACAGATACGCAGTATTTT. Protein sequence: CASSFAPDLTDTQYF.

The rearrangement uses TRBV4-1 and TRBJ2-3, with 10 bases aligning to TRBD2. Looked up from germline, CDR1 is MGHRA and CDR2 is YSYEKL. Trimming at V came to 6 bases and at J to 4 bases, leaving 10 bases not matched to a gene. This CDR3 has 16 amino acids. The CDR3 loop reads CASSHTSGGAPDTQYF. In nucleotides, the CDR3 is TGCGCCAGCAGTCACACGAGCGGGGGGGCCCCAGATACGCAGTATTTT.